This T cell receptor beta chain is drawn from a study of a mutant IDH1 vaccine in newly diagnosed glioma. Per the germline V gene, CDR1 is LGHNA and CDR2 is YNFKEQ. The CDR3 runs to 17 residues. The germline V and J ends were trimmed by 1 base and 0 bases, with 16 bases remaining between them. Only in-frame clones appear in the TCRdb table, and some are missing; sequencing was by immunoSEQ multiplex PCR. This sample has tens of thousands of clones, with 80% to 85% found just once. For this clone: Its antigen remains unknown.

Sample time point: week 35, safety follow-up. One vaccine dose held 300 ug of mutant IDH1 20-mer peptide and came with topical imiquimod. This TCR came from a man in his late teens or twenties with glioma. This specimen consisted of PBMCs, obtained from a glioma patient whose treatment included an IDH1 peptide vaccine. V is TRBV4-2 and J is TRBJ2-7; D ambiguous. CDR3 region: CASSQVAKSLSSYEQYF. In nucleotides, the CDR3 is TGTGCCAGCAGCCAAGTGGCGAAGAGTTTAAGCTCCTACGAGCAGTACTTC.